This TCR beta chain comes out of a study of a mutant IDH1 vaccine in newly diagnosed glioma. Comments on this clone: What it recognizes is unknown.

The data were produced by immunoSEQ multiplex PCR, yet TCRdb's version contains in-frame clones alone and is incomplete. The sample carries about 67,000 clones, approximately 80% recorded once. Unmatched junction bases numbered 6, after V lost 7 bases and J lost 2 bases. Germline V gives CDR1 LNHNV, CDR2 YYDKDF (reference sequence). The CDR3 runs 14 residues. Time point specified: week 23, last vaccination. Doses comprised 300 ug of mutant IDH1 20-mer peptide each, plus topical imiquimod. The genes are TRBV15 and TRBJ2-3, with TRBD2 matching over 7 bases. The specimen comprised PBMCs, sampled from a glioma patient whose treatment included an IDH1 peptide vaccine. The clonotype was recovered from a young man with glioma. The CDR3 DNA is TGTGCCACCAAGGGACTACAATACACAGATACGCAGTATTTT. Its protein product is CATKGLQYTDTQYF.